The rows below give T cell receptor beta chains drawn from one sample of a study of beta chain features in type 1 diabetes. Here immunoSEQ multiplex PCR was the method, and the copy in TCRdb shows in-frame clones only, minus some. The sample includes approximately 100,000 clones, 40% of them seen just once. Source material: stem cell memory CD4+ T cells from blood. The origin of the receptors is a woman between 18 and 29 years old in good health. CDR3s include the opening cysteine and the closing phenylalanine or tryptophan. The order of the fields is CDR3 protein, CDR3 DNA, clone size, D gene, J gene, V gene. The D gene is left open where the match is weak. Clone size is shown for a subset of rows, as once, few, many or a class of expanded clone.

CDR3 protein: CASSRSSGFYGYTF
CDR3 DNA: TGTGCCAGCAGCCGCTCTTCGGGGTTCTATGGCTACACCTTC
clone size: -
D gene: -
J gene: TRBJ1-2
V gene: TRBV27

CDR3 protein: CASSFRTLSSGNTIYF
CDR3 DNA: TGTGCCAGCAGCTTTAGGACACTAAGCTCTGGAAACACCATATATTTT
clone size: -
D gene: -
J gene: TRBJ1-3
V gene: TRBV5-4

CDR3 protein: CASSFSGSVVTGELFF
CDR3 DNA: TGTGCCAGCAGCTTTAGCGGGAGCGTAGTCACCGGGGAGCTGTTTTTT
clone size: -
D gene: TRBD2
J gene: TRBJ2-2
V gene: TRBV7-9

CDR3 protein: CASSQTTGNQPQHF
CDR3 DNA: TGTGCCAGCAGCCAGACCACAGGGAATCAGCCCCAGCATTTT
clone size: few
D gene: -
J gene: TRBJ1-5
V gene: TRBV7-2

CDR3 protein: CASSSQGNRQPQHF
CDR3 DNA: TGTGCCAGCAGTTCACAGGGGAACCGTCAGCCCCAGCATTTT
clone size: -
D gene: TRBD1
J gene: TRBJ1-5
V gene: TRBV5-4

CDR3 protein: CASSQVAGPYEQYF
CDR3 DNA: TGTGCCAGCAGCCAAGTAGCGGGACCCTACGAGCAGTACTTC
clone size: -
D gene: TRBD2
J gene: TRBJ2-7
V gene: TRBV4-2

CDR3 protein: CASSVYGRGFSGANVLTF
CDR3 DNA: TGTGCCAGCAGCGTTTATGGCAGGGGCTTCTCTGGGGCCAACGTCCTGACTTTC
clone size: -
D gene: -
J gene: TRBJ2-6
V gene: TRBV7-9

CDR3 protein: CASSSGGDYGYTF
CDR3 DNA: TGTGCCAGCAGCTCAGGGGGCGATTATGGCTACACCTTC
clone size: few
D gene: TRBD1
J gene: TRBJ1-2
V gene: TRBV7-3

CDR3 protein: CASSPRAGGYNEQFF
CDR3 DNA: TGTGCCAGCTCACCTCGAGCGGGCGGTTACAATGAGCAGTTCTTC
clone size: -
D gene: -
J gene: TRBJ2-1
V gene: TRBV18

CDR3 protein: CAWSNGLNSNQPQHF
CDR3 DNA: TGTGCCTGGAGCAATGGACTCAATAGCAATCAGCCCCAGCATTTT
clone size: few
D gene: -
J gene: TRBJ1-5
V gene: TRBV30